This T cell receptor beta chain came from a study of OX40 agonist ivuxolimab in advanced cancers. Background on the study: Ivuxolimab, an agonistic anti-OX40 (CD134) antibody, was given to patients. Averaging 60 years in age, with a range of roughly 23 to 85, the cohort was around 83% male.

Clones were sequenced by immunoSEQ multiplex PCR, and TCRdb holds only the in-frame ones, with some missing. The sample lists about 53,000 clones, 75% to 90% occurring once. Looked up from germline, CDR1 is MNHEY and CDR2 is SVGAGI. Germline trimming cut 5 bases from V and 6 bases from J; bases unmatched to any gene: 6. The CDR3 sequence is 14 residues long. General study points: In a subset of nonresponders, normalized T-cell clonal expansion was also low.

A remark on this clone: The antigen is unknown.

The J gene is TRBJ1-5, the V gene TRBV6-5; 8 bases map to TRBD1. This sequence was found in an adult with an advanced solid tumor such as melanoma, head and neck, liver or kidney cancer. Material: CD4+ or CD8+ T cells sorted from blood, obtained in a trial of the OX40 agonist ivuxolimab. The CDR3 spells CASSPLDRGQPQHF. The CDR3 bases are TGTGCCAGCAGTCCCCTAGACAGGGGTCAGCCCCAGCATTTT.